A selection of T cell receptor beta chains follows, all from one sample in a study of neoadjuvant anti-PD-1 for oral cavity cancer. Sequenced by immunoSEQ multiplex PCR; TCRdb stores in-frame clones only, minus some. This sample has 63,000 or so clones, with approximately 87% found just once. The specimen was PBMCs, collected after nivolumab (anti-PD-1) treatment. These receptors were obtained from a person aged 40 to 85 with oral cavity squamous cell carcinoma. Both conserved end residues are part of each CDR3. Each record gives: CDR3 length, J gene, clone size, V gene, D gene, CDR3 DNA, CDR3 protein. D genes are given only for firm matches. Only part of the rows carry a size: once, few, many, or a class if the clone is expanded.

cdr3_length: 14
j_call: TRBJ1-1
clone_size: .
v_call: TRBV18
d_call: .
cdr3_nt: TGTGCCAGCTCACTAGCACAGGGTTACACTGAAGCTTTCTTT
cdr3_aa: CASSLAQGYTEAFF

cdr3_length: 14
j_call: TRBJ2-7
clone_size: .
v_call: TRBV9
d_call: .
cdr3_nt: TGTGCCAGCAGCGTAGCACAGACCGCCTACGAGCAGTACTTC
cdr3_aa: CASSVAQTAYEQYF

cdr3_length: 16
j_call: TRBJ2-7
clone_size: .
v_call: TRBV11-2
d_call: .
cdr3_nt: TGTGCCAGCAGCTTCTTCGGGGTCCTTAGCTCCTACGAGCAGTACTTC
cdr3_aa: CASSFFGVLSSYEQYF

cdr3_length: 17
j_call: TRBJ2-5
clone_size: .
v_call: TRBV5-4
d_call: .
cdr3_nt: TGTGCCAGCAGCTTGGCCCGGACGGACAGCGCTCAAGAGACCCAGTACTTC
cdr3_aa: CASSLARTDSAQETQYF

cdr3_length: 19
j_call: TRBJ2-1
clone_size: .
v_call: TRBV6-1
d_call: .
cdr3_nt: TGTGCCAGCAGTCAAGAACCTCTTTACGGACAGAGGATCTACAATGAGCAGTTCTTC
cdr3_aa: CASSQEPLYGQRIYNEQFF

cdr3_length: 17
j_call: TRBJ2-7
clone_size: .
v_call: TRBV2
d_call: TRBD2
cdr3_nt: TGTGCCAGCACGGCACTCAATAGCGGGAGGGACGCCTACGAGCAGTACTTC
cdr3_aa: CASTALNSGRDAYEQYF

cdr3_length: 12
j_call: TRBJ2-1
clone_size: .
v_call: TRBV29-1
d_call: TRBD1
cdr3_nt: TGCAGCGTGGACAGGGGTTACAATGAGCAGTTCTTC
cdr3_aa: CSVDRGYNEQFF

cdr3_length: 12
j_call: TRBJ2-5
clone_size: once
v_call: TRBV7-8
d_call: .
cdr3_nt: TGTGCCAGCAGCTTAGCATTGGAGACCCAGTACTTC
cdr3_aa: CASSLALETQYF

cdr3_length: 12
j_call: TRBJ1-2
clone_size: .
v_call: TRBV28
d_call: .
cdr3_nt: TGTGCCAGCAGTTTCGGGGCCTTGGGCTACACCTTC
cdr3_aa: CASSFGALGYTF

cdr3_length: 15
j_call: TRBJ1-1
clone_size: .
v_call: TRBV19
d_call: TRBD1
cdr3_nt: TGTGCCAGTAGCCCCCGGTGGCAGGGGGACACTGAAGCTTTCTTT
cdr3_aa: CASSPRWQGDTEAFF